This is a list of T cell receptor beta chains from one sample in a study of T-cell reconstitution after alpha-beta-depleted transplantation in children. TCRdb re-analysed the PCR reads in MiXCR, keeping a single row per CDR3 protein. In the table there are about 640,000 distinct CDR3 sequences, around 13% of which are singletons. The sequences come from PBMCs, mostly from graft donor cells, collected 360 days after TCRalphabeta/CD19-depleted stem cell transplant. All receptors derive from a male patient between 5 and 17 years old who had a stem cell transplant for acute myeloid leukemia, so the T cells may come from the graft donor. Both conserved end residues are part of each CDR3. A D gene is named only where the DNA matches it firmly. A row's size may be missing; if present it is once, few, many or a size class.

cdr3_length d_call j_call clone_size v_call cdr3_aa cdr3_nt
16 TRBD2 TRBJ2-2 few TRBV4-3 CASSRTSGDNTGELFF TGCGCCAGCAGCCGTACTAGCGGGGATAACACCGGGGAGCTGTTTTTT
16 TRBD1 TRBJ2-1 . TRBV12-3/TRBV12-4 CASSPITGVPGNEQFF TGTGCCAGCAGTCCGATAACAGGGGTCCCCGGCAATGAGCAGTTCTTC
15 TRBD2 TRBJ2-7 . TRBV6-5 CASSSLAGMTYEQYF TGTGCCAGCAGTTCACTAGCGGGCATGACCTACGAGCAGTACTTC
15 TRBD1 TRBJ1-4 many TRBV25-1 CASSESGDRGKKLFF TGTGCCAGCAGTGAATCAGGGGACAGAGGGAAAAAACTGTTTTTT
15 . TRBJ2-3 few TRBV3-1 CASSQDFRVTDTQYF TGTGCCAGCAGCCAAGATTTTAGGGTGACAGATACGCAGTATTTT
14 . TRBJ1-6 many TRBV5-5 CASSLGQANSPLHF TGTGCCAGCAGCTTGGGCCAGGCAAATTCACCCCTCCACTTT
17 . TRBJ1-5 . TRBV29-1 CSVVEERNLLGDQPQHF TGCAGCGTTGTAGAGGAGAGGAATCTTCTAGGGGATCAGCCCCAGCATTTT
15 . TRBJ2-7 . TRBV29-1 CSVVPRREMSYEQYF TGCAGCGTCGTCCCTAGACGGGAGATGTCCTACGAGCAGTACTTC
14 . TRBJ2-3 few TRBV6-1 CASSTSLYTDTQYF TGTGCCAGCTCGACTTCGTTATACACAGATACGCAGTATTTT
13 . TRBJ2-3 few TRBV3-1 CASSQWRTDTQYF TGTGCCAGCAGCCAATGGCGCACAGATACGCAGTATTTT
10 TRBD2 TRBJ2-1 many TRBV20-1 CSAIGGEQFF TGCAGTGCTATCGGGGGGGAGCAGTTCTTC
18 TRBD2 TRBJ2-7 . TRBV6-1 CASSRAGTSGRSSYEQYF TGTGCCAGCAGTAGGGCCGGGACTAGCGGGAGGAGCTCCTACGAGCAGTACTTC
15 . TRBJ2-3 . TRBV4-3 CASSQAYGGTDTQYF TGCGCCAGCAGCCAAGCCTACGGGGGCACAGATACGCAGTATTTT
15 . TRBJ2-1 . TRBV29-1 CSVESGRHSYNEQFF TGCAGCGTTGAATCGGGTAGACACTCCTACAATGAGCAGTTCTTC
13 TRBD1 TRBJ1-4 many TRBV9 CASSADREEKLFF TGTGCCAGCAGCGCCGACAGGGAAGAAAAACTGTTTTTT